The clone carrying this T cell receptor beta chain appeared many times. This sample stems from a study of T-cell memory formation after mild COVID-19. Trimming took 0 bases from V and 4 from J; bases not matched to a gene: 1. CDR3 size: 16 residues. CDR1 and CDR2 (germline): LGHNA, YNFKEQ. TCRdb used MiXCR to reprocess the 5' RACE reads, holding one entry per CDR3 protein. The table has 65,000 to 95,000 distinct CDR3 sequences, about 13% seen once; the top ten hold around two fifths. The genes are TRBV4-2 and TRBJ2-3; TRBD2 matches 13 bases. This receptor was taken from a man younger than 35 who had mild COVID-19 (a few samples of this study predate the infection). Cell type and time point are not known. The sample consisted of PBMCs or a T cell subset sorted from them (not recorded which). The CDR3: CASSQDGTSGADTQYF. CDR3 coding DNA: TGTGCCAGCAGCCAAGATGGGACTAGCGGGGCAGATACGCAGTATTTT.